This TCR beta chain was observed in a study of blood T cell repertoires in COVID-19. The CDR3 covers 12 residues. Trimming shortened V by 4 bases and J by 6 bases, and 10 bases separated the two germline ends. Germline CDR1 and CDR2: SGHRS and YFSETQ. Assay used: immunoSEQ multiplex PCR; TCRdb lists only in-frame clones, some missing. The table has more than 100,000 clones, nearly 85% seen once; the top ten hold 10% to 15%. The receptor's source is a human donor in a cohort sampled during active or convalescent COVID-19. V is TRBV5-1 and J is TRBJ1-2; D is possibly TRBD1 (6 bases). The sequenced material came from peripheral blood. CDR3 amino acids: CASSTTGHGYTF. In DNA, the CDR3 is TGCGCCAGCAGCACCACAGGGCATGGCTACACCTTC.